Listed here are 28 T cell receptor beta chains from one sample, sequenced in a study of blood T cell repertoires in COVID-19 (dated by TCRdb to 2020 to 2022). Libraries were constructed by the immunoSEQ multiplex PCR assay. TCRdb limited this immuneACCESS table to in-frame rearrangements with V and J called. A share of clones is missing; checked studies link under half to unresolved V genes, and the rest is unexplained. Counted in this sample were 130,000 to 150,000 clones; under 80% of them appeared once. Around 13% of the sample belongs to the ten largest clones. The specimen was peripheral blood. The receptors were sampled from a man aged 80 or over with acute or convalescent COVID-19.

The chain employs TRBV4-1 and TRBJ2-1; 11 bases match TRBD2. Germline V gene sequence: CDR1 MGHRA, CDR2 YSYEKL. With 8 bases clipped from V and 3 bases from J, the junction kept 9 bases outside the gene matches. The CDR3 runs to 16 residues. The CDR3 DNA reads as TGCGCCAGCGGGGCCCCACTAGCGGGGGACTACAATGAGCAGTTCTTC. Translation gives CASGAPLAGDYNEQFF.

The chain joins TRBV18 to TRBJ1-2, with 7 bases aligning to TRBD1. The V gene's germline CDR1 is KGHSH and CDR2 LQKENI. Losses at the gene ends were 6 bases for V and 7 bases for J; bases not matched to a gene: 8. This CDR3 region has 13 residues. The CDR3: CASSKDRSGGYTF. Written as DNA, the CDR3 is TGTGCCAGCTCCAAGGACAGGTCGGGTGGCTACACCTTC.

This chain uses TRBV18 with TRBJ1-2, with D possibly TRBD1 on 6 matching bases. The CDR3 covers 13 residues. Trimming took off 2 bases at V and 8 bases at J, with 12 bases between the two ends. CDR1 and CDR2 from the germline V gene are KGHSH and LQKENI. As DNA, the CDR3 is TGTGCCAGCTCACCAGGAACAGGGTCGGGCTACACCTTC. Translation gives CASSPGTGSGYTF.

DNA for the CDR3: TGTGCCAGCAGCCTTGGCTGGCAAGAGACCCAGTACTTC. Its translation: CASSLGWQETQYF. J is TRBJ2-5 and V is TRBV7-3, with D hard to call. This CDR3 is built from 13 residues. Looked up from germline, CDR1 is SGHTA and CDR2 is FQGTGA. Deletions cut 5 bases from V and 2 bases from J, with 9 bases between.

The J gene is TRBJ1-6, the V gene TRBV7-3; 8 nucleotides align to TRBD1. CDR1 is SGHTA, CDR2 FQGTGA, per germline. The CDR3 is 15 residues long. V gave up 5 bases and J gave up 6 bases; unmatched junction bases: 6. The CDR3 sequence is CASSLDRGSNSPLHF. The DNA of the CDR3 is TGTGCCAGCAGCCTAGACAGGGGAAGTAATTCACCCCTCCACTTT.

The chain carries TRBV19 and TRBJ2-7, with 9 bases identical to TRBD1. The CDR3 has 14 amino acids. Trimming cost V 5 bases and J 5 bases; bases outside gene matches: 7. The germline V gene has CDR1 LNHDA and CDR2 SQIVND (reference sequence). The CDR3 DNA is TGTGCCAGTAGTCCGGGACAGGGTTTCGACGAGCAGTACTTC. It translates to CASSPGQGFDEQYF. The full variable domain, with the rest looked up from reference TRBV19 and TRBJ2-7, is DGGITQSPKYLFRKEGQNVTLSCEQNLNHDAMYWYRQDPGQGLRLIYYSQIVNDFQKGDIAEGYSVSREKKESFPLTVTSAQKNPTAFYLCASSPGQGFDEQYFGPGTRLTVT.

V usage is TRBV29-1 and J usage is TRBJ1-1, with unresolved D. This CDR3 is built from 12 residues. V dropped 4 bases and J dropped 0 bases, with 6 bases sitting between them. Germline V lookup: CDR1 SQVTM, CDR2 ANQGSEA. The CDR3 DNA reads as TGCAGCGTTGTCGTCGTGAACACTGAAGCTTTCTTT. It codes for CSVVVVNTEAFF.

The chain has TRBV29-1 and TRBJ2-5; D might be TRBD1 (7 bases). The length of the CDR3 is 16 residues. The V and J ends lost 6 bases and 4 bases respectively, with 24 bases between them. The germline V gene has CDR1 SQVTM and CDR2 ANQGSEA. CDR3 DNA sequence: TGCAGCGTCGAGATTCAGGGACAGAGGGGAGGAGAGACCCAGTACTTC. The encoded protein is CSVEIQGQRGGETQYF. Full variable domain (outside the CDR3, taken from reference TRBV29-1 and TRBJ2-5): SAVISQKPSRDICQRGTSLTIQCQVDSQVTMMFWYRQQPGQSLTLIATANQGSEATYESGFVIDKFPISRPNLTFSTLTVSNMSPEDSSIYLCSVEIQGQRGGETQYFGPGTRLLVL.

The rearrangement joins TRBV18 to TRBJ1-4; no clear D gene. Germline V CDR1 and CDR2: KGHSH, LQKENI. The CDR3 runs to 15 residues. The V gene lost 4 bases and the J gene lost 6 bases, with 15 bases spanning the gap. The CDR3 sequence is CASSLLSGRDEKLFF. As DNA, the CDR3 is TGTGCCAGCTCACTCTTGTCGGGGAGGGATGAAAAACTGTTTTTT.

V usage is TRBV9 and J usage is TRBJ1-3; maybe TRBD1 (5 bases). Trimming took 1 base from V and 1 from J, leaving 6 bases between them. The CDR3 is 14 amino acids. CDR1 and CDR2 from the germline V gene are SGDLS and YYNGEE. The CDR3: CASSVSGSGNTIYF. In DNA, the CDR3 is TGTGCCAGCAGCGTATCAGGGTCTGGAAACACCATATATTTT.

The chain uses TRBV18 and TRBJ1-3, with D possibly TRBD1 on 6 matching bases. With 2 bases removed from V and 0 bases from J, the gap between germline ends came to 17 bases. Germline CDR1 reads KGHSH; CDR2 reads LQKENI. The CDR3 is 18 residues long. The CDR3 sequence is CASSPVSTGQNSGNTIYF. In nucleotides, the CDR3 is TGTGCCAGCTCACCAGTTTCGACAGGCCAAAACTCTGGAAACACCATATATTTT.

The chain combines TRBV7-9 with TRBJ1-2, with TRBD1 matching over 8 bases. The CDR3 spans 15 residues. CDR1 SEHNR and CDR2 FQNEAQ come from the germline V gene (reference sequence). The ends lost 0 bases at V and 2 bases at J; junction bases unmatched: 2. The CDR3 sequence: CASSLARGLNYGYTF. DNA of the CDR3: TGTGCCAGCAGCTTAGCCAGGGGGCTCAACTATGGCTACACCTTC.

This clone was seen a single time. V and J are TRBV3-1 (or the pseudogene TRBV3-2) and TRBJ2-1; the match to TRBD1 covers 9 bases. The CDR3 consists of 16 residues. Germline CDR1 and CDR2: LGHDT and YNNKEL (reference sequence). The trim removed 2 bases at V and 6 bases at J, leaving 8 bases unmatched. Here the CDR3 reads CASSQFGTGIINEQFF. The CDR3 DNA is TGTGCCAGCAGCCAATTCGGGACAGGGATAATCAATGAGCAGTTCTTC.

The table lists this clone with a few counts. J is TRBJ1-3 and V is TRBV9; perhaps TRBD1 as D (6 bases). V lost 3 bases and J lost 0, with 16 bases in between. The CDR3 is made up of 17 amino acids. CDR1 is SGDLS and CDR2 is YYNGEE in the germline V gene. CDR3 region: CASSARGGIPSGNTIYF. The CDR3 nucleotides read TGTGCCAGCAGCGCGCGGGGGGGCATCCCCTCTGGAAACACCATATATTTT.

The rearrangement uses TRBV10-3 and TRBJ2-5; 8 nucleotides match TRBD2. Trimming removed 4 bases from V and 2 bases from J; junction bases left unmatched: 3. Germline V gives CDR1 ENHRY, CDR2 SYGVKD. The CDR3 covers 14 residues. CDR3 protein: CAISAGGPQETQYF. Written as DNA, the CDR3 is TGTGCCATCAGTGCGGGGGGGCCTCAAGAGACCCAGTACTTC.

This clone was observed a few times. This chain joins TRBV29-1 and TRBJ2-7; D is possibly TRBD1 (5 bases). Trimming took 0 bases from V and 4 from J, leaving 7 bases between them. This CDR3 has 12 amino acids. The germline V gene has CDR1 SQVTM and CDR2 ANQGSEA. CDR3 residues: CSVEDQGYEQYF. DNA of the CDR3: TGCAGCGTTGAAGACCAGGGTTACGAGCAGTACTTC.

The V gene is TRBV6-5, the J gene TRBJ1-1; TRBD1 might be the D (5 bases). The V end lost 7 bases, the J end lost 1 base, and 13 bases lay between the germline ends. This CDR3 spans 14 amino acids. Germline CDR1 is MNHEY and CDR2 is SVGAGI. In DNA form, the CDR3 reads TGTGCCAGCACCAAACCGGGGGGGAACACTGAAGCTTTCTTT. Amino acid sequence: CASTKPGGNTEAFF.

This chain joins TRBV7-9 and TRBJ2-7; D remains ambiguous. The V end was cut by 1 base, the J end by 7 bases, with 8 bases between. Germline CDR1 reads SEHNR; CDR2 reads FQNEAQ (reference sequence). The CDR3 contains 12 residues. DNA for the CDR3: TGTGCCAGCAGCTTAGGAAGTCGGGAGCAGTACTTC. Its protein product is CASSLGSREQYF.

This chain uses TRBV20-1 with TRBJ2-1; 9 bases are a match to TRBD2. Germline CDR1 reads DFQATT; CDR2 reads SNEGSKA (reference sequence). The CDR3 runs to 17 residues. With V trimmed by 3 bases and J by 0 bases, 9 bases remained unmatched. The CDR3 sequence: CSASGLAGTSSYNEQFF. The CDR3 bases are TGCAGTGCTAGTGGTCTAGCGGGGACCTCCTCCTACAATGAGCAGTTCTTC.

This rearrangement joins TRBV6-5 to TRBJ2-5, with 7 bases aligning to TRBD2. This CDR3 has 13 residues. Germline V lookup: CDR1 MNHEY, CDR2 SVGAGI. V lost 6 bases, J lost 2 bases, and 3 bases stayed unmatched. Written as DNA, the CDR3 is TGTGCCAGCAGGGCCGGGGGGCAAGAGACCCAGTACTTC. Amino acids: CASRAGGQETQYF.

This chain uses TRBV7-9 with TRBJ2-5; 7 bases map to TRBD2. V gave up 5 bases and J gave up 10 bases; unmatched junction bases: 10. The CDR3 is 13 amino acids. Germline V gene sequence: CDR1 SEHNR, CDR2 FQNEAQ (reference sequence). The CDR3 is CASSPRGVGDQYF. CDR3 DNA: TGTGCCAGCAGCCCCCGGGGGGTAGGTGACCAGTACTTC.

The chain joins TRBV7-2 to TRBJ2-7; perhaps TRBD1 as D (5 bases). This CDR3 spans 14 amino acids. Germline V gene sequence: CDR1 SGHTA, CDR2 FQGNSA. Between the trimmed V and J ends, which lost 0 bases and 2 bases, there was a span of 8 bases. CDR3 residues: CASSLAQGPYEQYF. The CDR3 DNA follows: TGTGCCAGCAGCTTAGCGCAGGGCCCCTACGAGCAGTACTTC.

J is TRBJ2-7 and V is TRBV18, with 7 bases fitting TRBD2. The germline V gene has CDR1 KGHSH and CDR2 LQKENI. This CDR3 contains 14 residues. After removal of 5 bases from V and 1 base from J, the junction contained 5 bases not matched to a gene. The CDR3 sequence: CASSSGTNSYEQYF. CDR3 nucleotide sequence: TGTGCCAGCTCATCAGGGACTAATTCCTACGAGCAGTACTTC. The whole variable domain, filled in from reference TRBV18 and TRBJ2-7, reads NAGVMQNPRHLVRRRGQEARLRCSPMKGHSHVYWYRQLPEEGLKFMVYLQKENIIDESGMPKERFSAEFPKEGPSILRIQQVVRGDSAAYFCASSSGTNSYEQYFGPGTRLTVT.

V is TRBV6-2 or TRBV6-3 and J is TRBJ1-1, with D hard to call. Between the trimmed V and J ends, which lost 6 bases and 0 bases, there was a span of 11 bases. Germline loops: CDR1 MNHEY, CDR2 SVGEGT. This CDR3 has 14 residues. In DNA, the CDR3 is TGTGCCAGCAGCCCTCTTATTATGAACACTGAAGCTTTCTTT. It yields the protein CASSPLIMNTEAFF.

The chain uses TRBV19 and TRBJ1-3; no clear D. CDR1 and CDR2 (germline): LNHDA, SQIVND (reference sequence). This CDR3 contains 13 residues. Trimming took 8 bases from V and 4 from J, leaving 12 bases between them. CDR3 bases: TGTGCCAGTGCGCAGGAACGCGGAAACACCATATATTTT. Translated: CASAQERGNTIYF.

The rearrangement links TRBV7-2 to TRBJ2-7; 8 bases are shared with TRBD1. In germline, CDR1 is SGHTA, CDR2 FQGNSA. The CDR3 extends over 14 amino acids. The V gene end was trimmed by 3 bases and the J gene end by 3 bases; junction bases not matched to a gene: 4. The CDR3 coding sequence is TGTGCCAGCAGCTTTGGACAGGGTTTCTACGAGCAGTACTTC. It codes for CASSFGQGFYEQYF.

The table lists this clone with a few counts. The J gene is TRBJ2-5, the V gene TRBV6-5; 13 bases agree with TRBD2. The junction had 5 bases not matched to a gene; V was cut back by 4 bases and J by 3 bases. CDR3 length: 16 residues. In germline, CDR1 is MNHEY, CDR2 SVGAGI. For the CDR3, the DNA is TGTGCCAGCAGTTCTGGACTAGCGGGGGACGAAGAGACCCAGTACTTC. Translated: CASSSGLAGDEETQYF.

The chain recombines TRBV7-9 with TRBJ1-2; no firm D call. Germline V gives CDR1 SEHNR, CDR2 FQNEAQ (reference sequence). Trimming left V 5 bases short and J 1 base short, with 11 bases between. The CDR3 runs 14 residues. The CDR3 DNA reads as TGTGCCAGCAGCCCTTATCAGATTAACTATGGCTACACCTTC. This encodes CASSPYQINYGYTF.